The rows below give T cell receptor beta chains drawn from one sample of a study of beta chain features in type 1 diabetes. Sequenced by immunoSEQ multiplex PCR; TCRdb stores in-frame clones only, minus some. The sample comprises 250,000 to 300,000 clones, approximately 14% of which are singletons, and around 0.016% rests with the top ten. The sequenced sample was naive CD4+ T cells from blood. The receptors shown here come from a young man with type 1 diabetes. Both conserved end residues are part of each CDR3. A D gene is named only where the DNA matches it firmly. Clone size is shown for a subset of rows, as once, few, many or a class of expanded clone.

.	.	TRBJ1-5	TRBV29-1	CSVSGGGPPYSNQPQHF	TGCAGCGTATCCGGGGGGGGACCACCTTATAGCAATCAGCCCCAGCATTTT
few	.	TRBJ2-1	TRBV14	CASSPLGQGPNEQFF	TGTGCCAGCAGCCCATTGGGCCAGGGGCCGAATGAGCAGTTCTTC
few	TRBD2	TRBJ2-1	TRBV7-9	CASSLGLAGEGNEQFF	TGTGCCAGCAGCTTAGGTCTTGCGGGAGAGGGAAATGAGCAGTTCTTC
few	.	TRBJ2-2	TRBV5-4	CASSLFGMNTGELFF	TGTGCCAGCAGCTTGTTCGGGATGAACACCGGGGAGCTGTTTTTT
.	TRBD1	TRBJ2-7	TRBV6-6	CASSYYGTGGYEQYF	TGTGCCAGCAGTTACTATGGGACAGGGGGCTACGAGCAGTACTTC
few	TRBD2	TRBJ2-5	TRBV19	CASREIAGRRETQYF	TGTGCCAGTAGGGAAATAGCGGGAAGACGGGAGACCCAGTACTTC
few	.	TRBJ1-1	TRBV30	CAWSVVSTGNTEAFF	TGTGCCTGGAGTGTAGTTAGTACGGGGAACACTGAAGCTTTCTTT
few	.	TRBJ1-1	TRBV9	CASSVRGINEAFF	TGTGCCAGCAGCGTAAGGGGGATTAATGAAGCTTTCTTT
few	TRBD2	TRBJ2-1	TRBV13	CASSPGGGIPNEQFF	TGTGCCAGCAGCCCCGGGGGAGGGATACCCAATGAGCAGTTCTTC
few	.	TRBJ2-5	TRBV18	CASSPEAQETQYF	TGTGCCAGCTCACCAGAGGCCCAAGAGACCCAGTACTTC
few	.	TRBJ1-1	TRBV7-8	CASRRASITEAFF	TGTGCCAGCAGGAGGGCCAGTATCACTGAAGCTTTCTTT
.	.	TRBJ1-2	TRBV4-3	CASSQDTRTEGYTF	TGCGCCAGCAGCCAAGATACCCGTACAGAAGGCTACACCTTC
few	TRBD2	TRBJ2-3	TRBV10-3	CAIRLTSDSTDTQYF	TGTGCCATCAGGTTAACTAGCGATAGCACAGATACGCAGTATTTT
.	.	TRBJ2-1	TRBV5-1	CAVAEGGSYNEQFF	TGCGCCGTGGCGGAGGGAGGCTCCTACAATGAGCAGTTCTTC
few	TRBD1	TRBJ1-5	TRBV5-1	CASSLYAGGGQPQHF	TGCGCCAGCAGCTTGTATGCAGGGGGAGGCCAGCCCCAGCATTTT
.	.	TRBJ2-7	TRBV5-1	CASRQIPGSEFSEQYF	TGCGCCAGCAGACAGATACCGGGATCGGAGTTTTCCGAGCAGTACTTC
few	TRBD2	TRBJ2-7	TRBV18	CASSPPSGTSAYEQYF	TGTGCCAGCTCACCACCGAGCGGGACTAGCGCGTACGAGCAGTACTTC
few	TRBD2	TRBJ2-1	TRBV5-4	CASSSLAGLFQFF	TGTGCCAGCAGCTCCTTGGCGGGACTATTTCAGTTCTTC
few	.	TRBJ2-5	TRBV7-6	CASSLRLLETQYF	TGTGCCAGCAGCTTACGACTCCTAGAGACCCAGTACTTC
.	TRBD2	TRBJ2-3	TRBV7-2	CASSSSRGGDTQYF	TGTGCCAGCAGCTCGAGCCGCGGGGGAGATACGCAGTATTTT
few	TRBD2	TRBJ2-5	TRBV28	CASSLSSGRALETQYF	TGTGCCAGCAGTCTCTCTAGCGGGAGGGCCCTGGAGACCCAGTACTTC
few	.	TRBJ2-1	TRBV14	CASSRGRGTYNEQFF	TGTGCCAGCAGCCGCGGTCGAGGGACCTACAATGAGCAGTTCTTC
.	TRBD2	TRBJ2-1	TRBV7-2	CASSPSSGRYNEQFF	TGTGCCAGCAGCCCAAGTAGCGGGAGATACAATGAGCAGTTCTTC
.	TRBD1	TRBJ2-7	TRBV6-4	CASIGQGFHEQYF	TGTGCCAGCATCGGACAGGGATTCCACGAGCAGTACTTC
.	TRBD2	TRBJ2-1	TRBV18	CASSPWSGRADNEQFF	TGTGCCAGCTCACCATGGAGCGGGAGGGCCGACAATGAGCAGTTCTTC
few	TRBD2	TRBJ2-5	TRBV4-3	CASSQLAGPPGTQYF	TGCGCCAGCAGCCAACTAGCGGGCCCCCCGGGGACCCAGTACTTC
few	TRBD2	TRBJ2-1	TRBV6-5	CASSSPLAGQFF	TGTGCCAGCAGTTCCCCGCTAGCGGGGCAGTTCTTC
few	TRBD2	TRBJ2-1	TRBV7-2	CASSVAGYNEQFF	TGTGCCAGCAGTGTAGCGGGGTACAATGAGCAGTTCTTC
few	.	TRBJ1-2	TRBV18	CASSNNDNYGYTF	TGTGCCAGCTCGAACAATGATAACTATGGCTACACCTTC
.	TRBD2	TRBJ2-1	TRBV7-3	CASSSSGVSYNEQFF	TGTGCCAGCAGCTCTAGCGGGGTATCCTACAATGAGCAGTTCTTC
few	.	TRBJ2-5	TRBV10-3	CAIRFQETQYF	TGTGCCATCCGTTTTCAAGAGACCCAGTACTTC
many	.	TRBJ2-5	TRBV29-1	CSVAGLTAQYF	TGCAGCGTGGCAGGACTGACGGCCCAGTACTTC
few	TRBD1	TRBJ2-7	TRBV13	CASSLIRQGGSYEQYF	TGTGCCAGCAGCCTCATCCGACAGGGGGGAAGTTACGAGCAGTACTTC
.	.	TRBJ2-7	TRBV6-5	CASRFPGARGYEQYF	TGTGCCAGCAGGTTCCCCGGGGCGCGGGGTTACGAGCAGTACTTC
few	.	TRBJ2-7	TRBV19	CASSIDRGRAAYEQYF	TGTGCCAGTAGTATAGATCGCGGCAGGGCCGCCTACGAGCAGTACTTC
few	TRBD2	TRBJ2-3	TRBV6-1	CASSVSGRGIDTQYF	TGTGCCAGCAGTGTGAGCGGGAGGGGAATTGATACGCAGTATTTT
.	TRBD2	TRBJ2-3	TRBV29-1	CSVGGGKRAYSTDTQYF	TGCAGCGTTGGCGGGGGAAAGCGGGCCTATAGCACAGATACGCAGTATTTT
few	TRBD1	TRBJ2-7	TRBV27	CASSSRDRVYEQYF	TGTGCCAGCAGTTCCCGGGACAGGGTCTACGAGCAGTACTTC
few	.	TRBJ2-7	TRBV7-2	CASSQGAHEQYF	TGTGCCAGCAGTCAAGGAGCCCACGAGCAGTACTTC
few	TRBD2	TRBJ2-7	TRBV5-4	CASSLGLAATYEQYF	TGTGCCAGCAGCCTTGGACTAGCGGCTACCTACGAGCAGTACTTC
.	TRBD2	TRBJ2-1	TRBV6-5	CASSYVLVLSGRGEFF	TGTGCCAGCAGTTATGTTTTGGTCTTGAGCGGGAGGGGGGAGTTCTTC
few	TRBD2	TRBJ2-3	TRBV28	CASSSTSGTNDTQYF	TGTGCCAGCAGCTCCACCTCCGGGACTAACGATACGCAGTATTTT
few	TRBD1	TRBJ2-3	TRBV5-4	CASSSTGGDTQYF	TGTGCCAGCAGCTCGACAGGGGGAGATACGCAGTATTTT
.	.	TRBJ2-5	TRBV29-1	CSVTARGTQYF	TGCAGCGTTACAGCTCGGGGGACCCAGTACTTC
.	TRBD1	TRBJ2-1	TRBV5-1	CASSLTGVDEQFF	TGCGCCAGCAGCTTGACAGGGGTTGATGAGCAGTTCTTC
.	.	TRBJ2-3	TRBV7-9	CASSPQGGTDTQYF	TGTGCCAGCAGCCCCCAGGGGGGAACCGATACGCAGTATTTT
.	TRBD2	TRBJ2-1	TRBV19	CASTWGGGYNEQFF	TGTGCCAGTACGTGGGGGGGTGGCTACAATGAGCAGTTCTTC
few	TRBD2	TRBJ2-1	TRBV2	CASTWTSGSSEQFF	TGTGCCAGCACCTGGACTAGCGGGAGTAGTGAGCAGTTCTTC
.	.	TRBJ2-1	TRBV14	CASSPQTGNEQFF	TGTGCCAGCAGCCCCCAGACAGGCAATGAGCAGTTCTTC